This TCR beta chain stems from a study of shared clonotypes between healthy human individuals. Study-level points and caveats: How much donors shared clonotypes was expected to be affected by sequencing depth.

A remark on this clone: Its antigen is not identified.

CDR3 length: 14 residues. Germline CDR1 and CDR2: LNHNV and YYDKDF (reference sequence). Trimming cost V 3 bases and J 1 base, with 9 bases left between them. The data were produced by immunoSEQ multiplex PCR, yet TCRdb's version contains in-frame clones alone and is incomplete. The sample lists some 2,500,000 clones, 92% seen once, with 0.3% to 0.45% in the top ten. This chain joins TRBV15 and TRBJ1-1; no firm D call. The TCR was taken from a man between 18 and 29 years old in good health. Some clones in this sample may be carry-over from other donors' samples. Sequencing input: naive CD4+ T cells from PBMCs. Documented subset: CD45RA+ positively selected. In DNA form, the CDR3 reads TGTGCCACCAGCAGCGCCTACGGGAACACTGAAGCTTTCTTT. Its protein is CATSSAYGNTEAFF.